This T cell receptor beta chain appears in the sequencing data of a study of sequential checkpoint blockade in melanoma. Study information: Patients were randomized 1:1 to nivolumab-then-ipilimumab or ipilimumab-then-nivolumab first-line. After both sequences, patients received maintenance nivolumab.

Treatment specified: randomized to nivolumab then ipilimumab (arm A) or the reverse (arm B). No patient had prior DNA-damaging chemotherapy. From thawed PBMCs, live CD3+CD8+ cells negative for CD19 and CD56 were sorted. This clone appeared a single time. Germline-derived CDR1 and CDR2 are MRHNA and SNTAGT. V was clipped by 2 bases and J by 6 bases; unmatched bases: 1. This CDR3 is 16 amino acids long. TCRdb's table, derived via immunoSEQ multiplex PCR, lists solely in-frame clones and lacks some. The table shows some 2,200 clones, with roughly 61% occurring only once. The sequence came from a human patient with melanoma. Some clones in this sample may be carry-over from other donors' samples. The sample here was CD8+ T cells sorted from blood (inferred from file names), taken from a patient given nivolumab and ipilimumab in sequence. The chain is built from TRBV6-4 and TRBJ2-1; TRBD2 matches at 16 bases. CDR3 DNA sequence: TGTGCCAGCAGTGACGGGACTAGCGGGGGGGCCAATGAGCAGTTCTTC. Translation: CASSDGTSGGANEQFF.